This record looks at one TCR beta chain sequence and its context. Adults between about 18 and 89 years of age took part from some 25 US areas. Participants' reported clinical history set cohort assignment. The entry originates in a study of blood T cell repertoires in COVID-19. Study-level background: Italy, Spain and the United States were the sources of the convalescent and acute COVID-19 samples.

In the original processing: Amplification of reference gene primers provided the estimated nucleated cell counts. Some clones are missing from TCRdb's copy, which holds only in-frame ones; the method was immunoSEQ multiplex PCR. V and J calls and clone size are those listed in that table; D and trimming were worked out from the DNA. The sample lists approximately 300,000 clones; around nine tenths were seen once. This receptor was obtained from a woman aged 30 to 39 who had been exposed to COVID-19. The sample was PBMCs or T cells enriched from blood (not recorded which).

The CDR3 DNA follows: TGCGCCAGCAGCCAAGATATAGGGGCCGGGGAGACCCAGTACTTC. It translates to CASSQDIGAGETQYF. The chain employs TRBV4-3 and TRBJ2-5; a possible D gene is TRBD1 (5 bases). CDR3 length: 15 residues. CDR1 and CDR2 from the germline V gene are LGHNA and YSLEER. V lost 0 bases and J 5 bases, leaving 13 bases between the germline ends.